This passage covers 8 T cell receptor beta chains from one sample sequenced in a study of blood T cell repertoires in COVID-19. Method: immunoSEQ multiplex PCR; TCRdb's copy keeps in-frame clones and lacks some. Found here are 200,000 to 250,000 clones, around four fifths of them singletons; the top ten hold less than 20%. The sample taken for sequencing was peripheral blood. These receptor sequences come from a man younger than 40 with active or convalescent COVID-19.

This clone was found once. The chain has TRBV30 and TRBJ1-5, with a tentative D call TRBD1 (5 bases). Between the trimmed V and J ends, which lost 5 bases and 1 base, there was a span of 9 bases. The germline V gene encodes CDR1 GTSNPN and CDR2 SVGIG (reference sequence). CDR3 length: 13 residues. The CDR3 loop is CAWARESNQPQHF. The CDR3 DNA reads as TGTGCCTGGGCCAGGGAAAGCAATCAGCCCCAGCATTTT.

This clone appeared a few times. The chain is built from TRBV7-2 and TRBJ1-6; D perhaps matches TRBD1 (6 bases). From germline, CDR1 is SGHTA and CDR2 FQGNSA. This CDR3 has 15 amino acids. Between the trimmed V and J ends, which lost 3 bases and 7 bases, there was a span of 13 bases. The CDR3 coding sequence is TGTGCCAGCAGCTTGGGGGGGGCCACAAATTCACCCCTCCACTTT. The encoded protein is CASSLGGATNSPLHF. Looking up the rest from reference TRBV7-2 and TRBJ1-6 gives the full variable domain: GAGVSQSPSNKVTEKGKDVELRCDPISGHTALYWYRQSLGQGLEFLIYFQGNSAPDKSGLPSDRFSAERTGGSVSTLTIQRTQQEDSAVYLCASSLGGATNSPLHFGNGTRLTVT.

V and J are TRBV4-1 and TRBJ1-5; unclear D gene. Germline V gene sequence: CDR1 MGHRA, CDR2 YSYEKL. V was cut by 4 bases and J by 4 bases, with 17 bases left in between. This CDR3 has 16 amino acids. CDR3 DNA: TGCGCCAGCAGCCGCCTCTTCGGTCCGGGAAATCAGCCCCAGCATTTT. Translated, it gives CASSRLFGPGNQPQHF.

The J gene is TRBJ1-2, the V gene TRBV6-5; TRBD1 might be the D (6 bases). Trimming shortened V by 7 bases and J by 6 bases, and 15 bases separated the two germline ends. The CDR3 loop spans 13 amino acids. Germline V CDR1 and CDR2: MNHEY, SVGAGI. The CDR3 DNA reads TGTGCCAGCAACCAAGGGGGAATTGATGGCTACACCTTC. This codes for CASNQGGIDGYTF.

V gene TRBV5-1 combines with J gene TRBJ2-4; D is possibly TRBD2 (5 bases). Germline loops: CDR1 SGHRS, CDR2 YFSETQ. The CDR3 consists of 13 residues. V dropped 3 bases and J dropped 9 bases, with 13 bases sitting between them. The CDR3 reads CASSSGGGVIQYF. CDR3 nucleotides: TGCGCCAGCAGCTCTGGCGGAGGTGTCATTCAGTACTTC.

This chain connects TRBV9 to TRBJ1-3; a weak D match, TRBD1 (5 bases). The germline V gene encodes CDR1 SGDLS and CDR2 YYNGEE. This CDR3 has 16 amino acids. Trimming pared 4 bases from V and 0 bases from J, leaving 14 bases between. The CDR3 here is CASSSRGTSSGNTIYF. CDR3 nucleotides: TGTGCCAGCAGCTCCCGCGGGACTTCCTCTGGAAACACCATATATTTT.

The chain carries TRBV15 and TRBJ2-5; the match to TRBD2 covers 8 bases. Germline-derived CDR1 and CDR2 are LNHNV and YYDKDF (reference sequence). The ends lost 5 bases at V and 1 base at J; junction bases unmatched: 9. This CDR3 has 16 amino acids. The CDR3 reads CATSGRTSGLQETQYF. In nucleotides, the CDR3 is TGTGCCACCAGCGGGAGAACTAGCGGTCTCCAAGAGACCCAGTACTTC.

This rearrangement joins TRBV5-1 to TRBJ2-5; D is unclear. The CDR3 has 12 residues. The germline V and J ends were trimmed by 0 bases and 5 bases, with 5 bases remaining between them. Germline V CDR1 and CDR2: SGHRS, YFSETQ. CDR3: CASSLVRETQYF. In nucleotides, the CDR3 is TGCGCCAGCAGCTTGGTCCGGGAGACCCAGTACTTC.